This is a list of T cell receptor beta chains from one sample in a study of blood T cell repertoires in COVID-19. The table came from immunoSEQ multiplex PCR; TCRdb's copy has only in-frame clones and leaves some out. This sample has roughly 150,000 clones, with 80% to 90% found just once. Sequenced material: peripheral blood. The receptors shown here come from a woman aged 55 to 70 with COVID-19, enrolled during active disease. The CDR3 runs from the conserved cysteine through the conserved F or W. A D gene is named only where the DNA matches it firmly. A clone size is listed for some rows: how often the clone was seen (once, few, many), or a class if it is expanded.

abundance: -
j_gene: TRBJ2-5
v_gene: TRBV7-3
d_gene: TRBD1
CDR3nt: TGTGCCAGCAGCCTACGGCCGGGACAGCCGCGGGAGACCCAGTACTTC
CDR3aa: CASSLRPGQPRETQYF

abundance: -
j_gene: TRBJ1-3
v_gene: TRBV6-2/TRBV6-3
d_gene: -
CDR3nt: TGTGCCAGCAGTTTCGTGACTGGCTCTGGAAACACCATATATTTT
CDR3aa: CASSFVTGSGNTIYF

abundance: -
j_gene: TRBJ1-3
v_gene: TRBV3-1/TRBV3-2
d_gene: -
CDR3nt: TGTGCCAGCAGCCAAGATGCCAGGGCTGGAAACACCATATATTTT
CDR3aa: CASSQDARAGNTIYF

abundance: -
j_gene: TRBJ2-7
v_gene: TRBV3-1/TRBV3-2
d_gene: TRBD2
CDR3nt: TGTGCCAGCAGCCTTTCTAGCGGGAGGATGGACGAGCAGTACTTC
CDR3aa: CASSLSSGRMDEQYF

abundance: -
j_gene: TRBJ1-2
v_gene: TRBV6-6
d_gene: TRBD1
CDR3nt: TGTGCCAGCAGTTCTGACAGGGGCTATGGCTACACCTTC
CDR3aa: CASSSDRGYGYTF

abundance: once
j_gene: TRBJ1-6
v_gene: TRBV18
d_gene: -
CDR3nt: TGTGCCAGCTCATCGGACAGTAATTCACCCCTCCACTTT
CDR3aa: CASSSDSNSPLHF

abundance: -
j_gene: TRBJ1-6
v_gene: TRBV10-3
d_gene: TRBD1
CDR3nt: TGTGCCATCAGTAGGGACAGTTATAATTCACCCCTCCACTTT
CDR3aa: CAISRDSYNSPLHF

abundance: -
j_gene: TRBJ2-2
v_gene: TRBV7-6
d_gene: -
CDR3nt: TGTGCCAGCAGCTTATCCGGGGAGCGTAACGGGGAGCTGTTTTTT
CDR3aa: CASSLSGERNGELFF

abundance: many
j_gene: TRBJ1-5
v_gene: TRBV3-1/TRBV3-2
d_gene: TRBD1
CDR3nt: TGTGCCAGCACGACAGGGTTCGGCAATCAGCCCCAGCATTTT
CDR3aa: CASTTGFGNQPQHF

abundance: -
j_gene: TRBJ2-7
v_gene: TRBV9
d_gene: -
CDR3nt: TGTGCCAGCAGCGTAGGGGTGGGAGATGACTACGAGCAGTACTTC
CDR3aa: CASSVGVGDDYEQYF

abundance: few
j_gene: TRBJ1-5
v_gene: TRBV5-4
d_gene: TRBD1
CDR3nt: TGTGCCAGCAGCTCCGGGACAGGGCTCAATCAGCCCCAGCATTTT
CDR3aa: CASSSGTGLNQPQHF

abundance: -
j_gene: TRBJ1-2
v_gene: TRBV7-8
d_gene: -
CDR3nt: TGTGCCAGCAGCTTAGCGTTGGCAACAGGCTATGGCTACACCTTC
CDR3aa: CASSLALATGYGYTF

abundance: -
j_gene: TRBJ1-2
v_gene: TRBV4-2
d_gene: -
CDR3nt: TGTGCCAGCAGCCAAGAGGGCAGGGGCTTTGGCTACACCTTC
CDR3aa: CASSQEGRGFGYTF

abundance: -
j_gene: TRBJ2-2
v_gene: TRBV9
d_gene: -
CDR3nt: TGTGCCAGCAGCGTAAGGGAGAGGGCGAACACCGGGGAGCTGTTTTTT
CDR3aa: CASSVRERANTGELFF

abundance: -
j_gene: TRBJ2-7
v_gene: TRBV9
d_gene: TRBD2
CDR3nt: TGTGCCAGCAGCCCCCTAGCGGGAGGGCCCGCCTACGAGCAGTACTTC
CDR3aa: CASSPLAGGPAYEQYF

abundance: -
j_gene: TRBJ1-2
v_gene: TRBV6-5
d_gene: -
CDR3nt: TGTGCCAGCAGTCAAACACAGGACTATGGCTACACCTTC
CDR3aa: CASSQTQDYGYTF

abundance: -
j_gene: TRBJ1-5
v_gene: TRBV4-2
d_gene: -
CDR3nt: TGTGCCAGCAGCCAAGATAGTAGACAGCCCCAGCATTTT
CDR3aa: CASSQDSRQPQHF

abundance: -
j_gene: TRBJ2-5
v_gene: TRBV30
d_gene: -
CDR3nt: TGTGCCTGGAGCCGCAGGGGGAGGGAGACCCAGTACTTC
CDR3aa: CAWSRRGRETQYF

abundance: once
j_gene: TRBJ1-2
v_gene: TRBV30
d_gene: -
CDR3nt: TGTGCCTGGGAACGAGGCCTCTATGGCTACACCTTC
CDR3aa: CAWERGLYGYTF

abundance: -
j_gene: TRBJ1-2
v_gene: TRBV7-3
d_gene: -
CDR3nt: TGTGCCAGCAGCTCAGAATCCTTACGGACAGCTAACTATGGCTACACCTTC
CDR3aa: CASSSESLRTANYGYTF

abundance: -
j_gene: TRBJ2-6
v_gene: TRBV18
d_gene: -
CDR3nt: TGTGCCAGCTCATCTACAGTCTCTGGGGCCAACGTCCTGACTTTC
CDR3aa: CASSSTVSGANVLTF

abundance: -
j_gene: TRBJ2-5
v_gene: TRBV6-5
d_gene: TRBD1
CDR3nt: TGTGCCAGCAGTTCTAAGAATCCGGGACAGGGACATACCCAGTACTTC
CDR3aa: CASSSKNPGQGHTQYF

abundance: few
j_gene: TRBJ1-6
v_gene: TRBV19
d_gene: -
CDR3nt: TGTGCCAGTAGTATCCCCGGGACTGTAAATAATTCACCCCTCCACTTT
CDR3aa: CASSIPGTVNNSPLHF

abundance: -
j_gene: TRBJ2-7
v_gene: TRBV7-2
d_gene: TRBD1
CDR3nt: TGTGCCAGCAGCCCAGGGGGACGGACCTACGAGCAGTACTTC
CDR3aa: CASSPGGRTYEQYF

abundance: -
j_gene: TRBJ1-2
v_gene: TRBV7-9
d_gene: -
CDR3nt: TGTGCCAGCAGCCCCCCGGGGGGACCGCTTGACTATGGCTACACCTTC
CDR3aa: CASSPPGGPLDYGYTF

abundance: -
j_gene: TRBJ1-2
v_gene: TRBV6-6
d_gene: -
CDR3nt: TGTGCCAGCAGTTACTCGCGCGGGTCCTATGGCTACACCTTC
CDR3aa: CASSYSRGSYGYTF

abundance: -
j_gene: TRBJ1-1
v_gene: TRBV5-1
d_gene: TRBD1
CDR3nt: TGCGCCAGCGGCCCGACAGGGGGGAACATGAACACTGAAGCTTTCTTT
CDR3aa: CASGPTGGNMNTEAFF

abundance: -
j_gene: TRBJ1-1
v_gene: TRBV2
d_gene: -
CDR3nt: TGTGCCAGCAGTGATAGTCAGGTCACTGAGGCTTTCTTT
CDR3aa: CASSDSQVTEAFF

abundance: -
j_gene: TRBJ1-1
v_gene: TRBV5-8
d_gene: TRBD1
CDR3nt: TGTGCCAGCACCCCTAGGGGCCAGGGGGCTGTAGCTTTCTTT
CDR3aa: CASTPRGQGAVAFF

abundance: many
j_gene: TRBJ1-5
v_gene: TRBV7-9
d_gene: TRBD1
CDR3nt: TGTGCCAGCAGCCCTATCTCCGGGGACAGCCTCAATCAGCCCCAGCATTTT
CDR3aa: CASSPISGDSLNQPQHF

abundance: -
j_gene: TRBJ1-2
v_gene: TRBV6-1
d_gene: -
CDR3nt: TGTGCCAGCAGTGAAGCAAGACGGGACTATGGCTACACCTTC
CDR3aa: CASSEARRDYGYTF

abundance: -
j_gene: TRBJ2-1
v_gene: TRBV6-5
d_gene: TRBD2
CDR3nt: TGTGCCAGCAGTTACGGAAGACTAGCGGGGGTATCTGAGCAGTTCTTC
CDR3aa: CASSYGRLAGVSEQFF

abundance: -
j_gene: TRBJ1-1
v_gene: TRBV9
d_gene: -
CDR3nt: TGTGCCAGCAGCGTAGGACAGGCCACTGAAGCTTTCTTT
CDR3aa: CASSVGQATEAFF

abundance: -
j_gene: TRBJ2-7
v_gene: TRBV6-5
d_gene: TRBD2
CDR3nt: TGTGCCAGCAGTTACCTAGCGGGAGTTGCCTACGAGCAGTACTTC
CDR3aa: CASSYLAGVAYEQYF

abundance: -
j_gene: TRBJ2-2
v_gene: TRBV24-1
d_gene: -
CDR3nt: TGTGCCACCTTAGACAGTCTCGCCGGGGAGCTGTTTTTT
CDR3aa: CATLDSLAGELFF

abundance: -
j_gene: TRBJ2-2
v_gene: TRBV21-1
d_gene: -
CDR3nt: TGTGCCAGCAGCAATAAGGGGGCAATCGGGGAGCTGTTTTTT
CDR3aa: CASSNKGAIGELFF

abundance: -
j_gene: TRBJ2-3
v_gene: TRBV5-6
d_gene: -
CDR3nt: TGTGCCAGCAGCTCGCGAACAGATACGCAGTATTTT
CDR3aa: CASSSRTDTQYF

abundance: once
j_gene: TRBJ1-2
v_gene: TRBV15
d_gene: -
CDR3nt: TGTGCCACCAGCAACCGGTTCTATGGCTACACCTTC
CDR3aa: CATSNRFYGYTF

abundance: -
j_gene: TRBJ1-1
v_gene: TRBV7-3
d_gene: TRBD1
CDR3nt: TGTGCCAGCAGCTCGACAGGGGGCCGCACTGAAGCTTTCTTT
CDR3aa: CASSSTGGRTEAFF

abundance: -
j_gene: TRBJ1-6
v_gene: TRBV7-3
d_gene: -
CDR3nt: TGTGCCAGCAGCTTAAGGACACAGGCCTCCGGTTCACCCCTCCACTTT
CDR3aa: CASSLRTQASGSPLHF

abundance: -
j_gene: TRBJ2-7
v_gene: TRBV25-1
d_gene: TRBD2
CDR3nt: TGTGCCAGCAGTGTCGGGGTGGGGAGGGTCCACGAGCAGTACTTC
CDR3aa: CASSVGVGRVHEQYF

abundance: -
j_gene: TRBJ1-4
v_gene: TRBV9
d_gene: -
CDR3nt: TGTGCCAGCAGCAGGCGCGGGAATGAAAAACTGTTTTTT
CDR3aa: CASSRRGNEKLFF

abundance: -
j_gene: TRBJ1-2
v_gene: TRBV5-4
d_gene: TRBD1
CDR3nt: TGTGCCAGCAGCCGGACGGGACAGCTATACTATGGCTACACCTTC
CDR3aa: CASSRTGQLYYGYTF

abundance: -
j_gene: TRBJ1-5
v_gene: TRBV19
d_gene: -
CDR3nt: TGTGCCAGTAGTATAGCGCGGTTTATGAGCAATCAGCCCCAGCATTTT
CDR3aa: CASSIARFMSNQPQHF

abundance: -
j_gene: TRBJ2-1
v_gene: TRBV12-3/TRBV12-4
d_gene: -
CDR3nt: TGTGCCAGCATCCGACAGCAAAGGGGTGAGCAGTTCTTC
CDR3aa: CASIRQQRGEQFF

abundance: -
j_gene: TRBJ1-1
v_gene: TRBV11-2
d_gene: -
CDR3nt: TGTGCCAGCAGCTCGCCCACAGGAATGAACACTGAAGCTTTCTTT
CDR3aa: CASSSPTGMNTEAFF

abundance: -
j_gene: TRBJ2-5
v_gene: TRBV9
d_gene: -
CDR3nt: TGTGCCAGCAGCGGGGCCTGGGGCAGGGGCGATGAGACCCAGTACTTC
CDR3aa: CASSGAWGRGDETQYF

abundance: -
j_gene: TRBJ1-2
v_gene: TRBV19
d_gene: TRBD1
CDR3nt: TGTGCCAGTAGTATTTGGTCAGGGGGAACCCTGAACTATGGCTACACCTTC
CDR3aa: CASSIWSGGTLNYGYTF

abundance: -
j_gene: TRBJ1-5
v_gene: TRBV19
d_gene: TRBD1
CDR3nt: TGTGCCAGTAGTATAGGACAGGGATTTAATCAGCCCCAGCATTTT
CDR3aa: CASSIGQGFNQPQHF

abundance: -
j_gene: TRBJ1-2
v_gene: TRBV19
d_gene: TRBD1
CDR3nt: TGTGCCACAGGGACAGGGATCTATGGCTACACCTTC
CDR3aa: CATGTGIYGYTF

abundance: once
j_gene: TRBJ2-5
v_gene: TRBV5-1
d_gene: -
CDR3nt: TGCGCCAGCAGCTTGGGTCCAGGGCGGGGAGAGACCCAGTACTTC
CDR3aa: CASSLGPGRGETQYF